This entry concerns a single T cell receptor (beta chain). Its antigen is unknown. The table came from immunoSEQ multiplex PCR; TCRdb's copy has only in-frame clones and leaves some out. The sample records about 70,000 clones, 84% being singletons. The data were taken from a study of graft-versus-host responses after intestinal transplantation. Regarding the study as a whole: The recipient marrow held GvH clones, and some of them showed up first in ileum or blood. Peak circulating GvH clone levels tracked with early post-transplant HvG declines.

The CDR3 contains 14 residues. V lost 5 bases to trimming and J lost 6 bases; unmatched junction nucleotides: 6. Looked up from germline, CDR1 is SGHNT and CDR2 is YYREEE (reference sequence). The input for sequencing was unstimulated CD4+ T cells sorted from spleen or lymph node cells, taken before transplant. The TCR comes from a human donor who was the organ donor for an intestinal transplant. The chain combines TRBV5-4 with TRBJ1-2, with 11 bases lining up with TRBD1. Here the CDR3 reads CASSRGQGADGYTF. Here the CDR3 DNA reads TGTGCCAGCAGTCGAGGACAGGGGGCGGATGGCTACACCTTC.